The next 32 T cell receptor beta chains were all read from a single sample in a study of T cell repertoires in cytomegalovirus infection. These receptors' antigens are unknown. TCRdb processed the reads anew with MiXCR; each CDR3 protein has one entry. The sample shows around 900,000 distinct CDR3 sequences, 30% to 40% of them seen only once. This sample comprised cultured CD8+ T cells from PBMCs, obtained from culture after CMV antigen stimulation. These receptors were obtained from a human donor in good health (CMV status not recorded). Some clones in this sample may be carry-over from other donors' samples.

The rearrangement uses TRBV20-1 and TRBJ2-1; D may be TRBD2 (6 bases). Looked up from germline, CDR1 is DFQATT and CDR2 is SNEGSKA (reference sequence). This CDR3 is 12 amino acids long. V lost 4 bases and J 9 bases, leaving 13 bases between the germline ends. CDR3 loop: CSATLTSPEQFF. In DNA form, the CDR3 reads TGCAGTGCTACCCTGACTAGTCCTGAGCAGTTCTTC.

This chain uses TRBV7-9 with TRBJ1-2; D unresolved. Germline-derived CDR1 and CDR2 are SEHNR and FQNEAQ (reference sequence). V lost 8 bases, J lost 13 bases, and 20 bases lay in between. The CDR3 sequence is 12 residues long. DNA of the CDR3: TGTGCCAGCGGTGAGGAGGGCCCTGAGGGCACCTTC. It codes for CASGEEGPEGTF.

This chain uses TRBV5-8 with TRBJ2-1, with D perhaps being TRBD1 or TRBD2 (5 bases each). The V end was cut by 5 bases, the J end by 15 bases, with 15 bases between. The CDR3 covers 11 residues. CDR1 and CDR2 from the germline V gene are SGHTS and YDEGEE. CDR3 protein: CASRAGTERFF. CDR3 in DNA: TGTGCCAGCAGGGCCGGGACCGAGAGGTTCTTC. Full variable domain (outside the CDR3, taken from reference TRBV5-8 and TRBJ2-1): EAGVTQSPTHLIKTRGQQATLRCSPISGHTSVYWYQQALGLGLQFLLWYDEGEERNRGNFPPRFSGRQFPNYSSELNVNALELEDSALYLCASRAGTERFFGPGTRLTVL.

The CDR3 protein is CATSDLRDTEAFF. CDR3 bases: TGTGCCACCAGTGACCTAAGAGACACTGAAGCTTTCTTT. The chain carries TRBV24-1 and TRBJ1-1; D ambiguous. This CDR3 is 13 amino acids long. Between the trimmed V and J ends, which lost 4 bases and 3 bases, there was a span of 8 bases. Germline values: CDR1 KGHDR, CDR2 SFDVKD.

This chain joins TRBV6-5 and TRBJ2-3, with 12 bases that match TRBD2. V dropped 6 bases and J dropped 0; count of bases not matched to a gene: 10. The germline CDR1 and CDR2 sequences are MNHEY and SVGAGI. The CDR3 extends over 18 amino acids. CDR3 coding DNA: TGTGCCAGCAGCTCTCTAGCGGGGGGGTATCCTAGCACAGATACGCAGTATTTT. This gives the protein CASSSLAGGYPSTDTQYF.

This chain joins TRBV19 and TRBJ2-7; TRBD1 agrees at 8 bases. Unmatched junction bases numbered 6, after V lost 8 bases and J lost 6 bases. CDR1 is LNHDA and CDR2 is SQIVND in the germline V gene (reference sequence). The CDR3 extends over 12 amino acids. This CDR3 is CASAADRGEQYF. The DNA of the CDR3 is TGTGCCAGTGCGGCCGACAGGGGCGAGCAGTACTTC.

The chain is built from TRBV6-2 or TRBV6-3 and TRBJ2-5; TRBD2 might be the D (5 bases). V was pared by 3 bases and J by 0 bases, with 23 bases between. Per germline, CDR1 MNHEY and CDR2 SVGEGT. The CDR3 totals 19 residues. The CDR3 reads CASSYVARETVWYQETQYF. The CDR3 DNA sequence: TGTGCCAGCAGTTATGTCGCGAGGGAAACAGTTTGGTACCAAGAGACCCAGTACTTC.

This clonotype occurred many times. This sequence joins TRBV7-8 and TRBJ2-1; TRBD2 matches 14 bases. Germline V gene sequence: CDR1 SGHVS, CDR2 FQNEAQ. V lost 5 bases and J lost 3; bases outside the gene matches: 3. The CDR3 is 16 residues long. The CDR3 region has the DNA TGTGCCAGCAGCACAGGACTAGCGGGGGGCTACAATGAGCAGTTCTTC. Its protein product is CASSTGLAGGYNEQFF.

The V and J genes are TRBV28 and TRBJ2-4, with 9 bases identical to TRBD1. The germline CDR1 and CDR2 sequences are MDHEN and SYDVKM. This CDR3 is built from 14 residues. The junction had 5 bases not matched to a gene; V was cut back by 6 bases and J by 5 bases. The CDR3: CASRPGQGENIQYF. The CDR3 DNA is TGTGCCAGCAGACCGGGACAGGGTGAAAACATTCAGTACTTC.

The rearrangement joins TRBV10-3 to TRBJ2-7; the D call may be TRBD1 or TRBD2 (7 bases each). CDR1 is ENHRY and CDR2 is SYGVKD in the germline V gene. This CDR3 has 12 amino acids. Trimming removed 5 bases at V and 7 bases at J, with 12 bases between. The CDR3 loop reads CAISTGEGEQYV. CDR3 bases: TGTGCCATCAGTACAGGGGAGGGAGAGCAGTACGTC.

This clonotype appeared a few times. The V gene is TRBV7-9, the J gene TRBJ1-4; D gene unclear. The CDR3 has 13 amino acids. Germline lookup yields CDR1 SEHNR and CDR2 FQNEAQ (reference sequence). The V gene lost 5 bases and the J gene lost 7 bases, with 11 bases spanning the gap. CDR3 sequence reads: CASSPKGLEKLFF. The CDR3 DNA reads TGTGCCAGCAGCCCAAAAGGGCTTGAAAAACTGTTTTTT.

V usage is TRBV5-6 and J usage is TRBJ2-2; no firm D call. The V end lost 6 bases, the J end lost 7 bases, and 7 bases lay between the germline ends. CDR3 length: 11 residues. Per germline, CDR1 SGHDT and CDR2 YYEEEE. CDR3 protein: CASKNVGELFF. CDR3 nucleotides: TGTGCCAGCAAGAACGTCGGGGAGCTGTTTTTT.

The chain joins TRBV7-6 to TRBJ1-1, with D uncertain. Germline CDR1 reads SGHVS; CDR2 reads FNYEAQ. CDR3 size: 11 residues. V was cut by 11 bases and J by 0 bases, with 7 bases left in between. The CDR3 DNA is TGTGCCGGACTAGTGAACACTGAAGCTTTCTTT. Its translation: CAGLVNTEAFF. The whole variable domain, remainder taken from reference TRBV7-6 and TRBJ1-1, is GAGVSQSPRYKVTKRGQDVALRCDPISGHVSLYWYRQALGQGPEFLTYFNYEAQQDKSGLPNDRFSAERPEGSISTLTIQRTEQRDSAMYRCAGLVNTEAFFGQGTRLTVV.

This chain connects TRBV19 to TRBJ1-5; the D is unclear. The CDR3 has 15 amino acids. Trimming took 3 bases from V and 0 from J, leaving 9 bases between them. Germline V lookup: CDR1 LNHDA, CDR2 SQIVND (reference sequence). This CDR3 is CASSMTGYSNQPQHF. The CDR3 nucleotides read TGTGCCAGTAGTATGACGGGCTATAGCAATCAGCCCCAGCATTTT.

The chain uses TRBV20-1 and TRBJ2-2; TRBD2 matches 7 bases. Germline loops: CDR1 DFQATT, CDR2 SNEGSKA (reference sequence). The junction had 3 bases not matched to a gene; V was cut back by 1 base and J by 1 base. The CDR3 is made up of 15 amino acids. The CDR3 loop reads CSARGSGENTGELFF. The CDR3 bases are TGCAGTGCTAGAGGGAGCGGGGAGAACACCGGGGAGCTGTTTTTT.

The table lists this clonotype with many counts. The rearrangement joins TRBV28 to TRBJ2-1; possible D gene TRBD1, 5 bases. This CDR3 is built from 14 residues. The germline CDR1 and CDR2 sequences are MDHEN and SYDVKM. Trimming pared 6 bases from V and 0 bases from J, leaving 9 bases between. The CDR3 reads CASSLDSSYNEQFF. CDR3 DNA sequence: TGTGCCAGCAGCCTTGACAGCTCCTACAATGAGCAGTTCTTC.

A single count supports this clonotype. The rearrangement joins TRBV9 to TRBJ2-6; tentatively, D is TRBD1 (6 bases). With 0 bases removed from V and 0 bases from J, the gap between germline ends came to 13 bases. CDR3 length: 18 residues. CDR1 and CDR2 (germline): SGDLS, YYNGEE. CDR3 DNA: TGTGCCAGCAGCGTAGCCCACGACAGGACCTCTGGGGCCAACGTCCTGACTTTC. Amino acids: CASSVAHDRTSGANVLTF.

This clonotype was found a few times. This rearrangement joins TRBV5-5 to TRBJ1-1; D gene unclear. The V gene lost 4 bases and the J gene lost 3 bases, with 13 bases spanning the gap. This CDR3 comprises 14 residues. Germline V gene data show CDR1 as SGHKS and CDR2 as YYEKEE (reference sequence). The DNA of the CDR3 is TGTGCCAGCAGCCCCCGGGCAGACCACACTGAAGCTTTCTTT. This encodes CASSPRADHTEAFF.

This clonotype has a count of ten or more. The chain employs TRBV27 and TRBJ2-6; 9 nucleotides align to TRBD1. Looked up from germline, CDR1 is MNHEY and CDR2 is SMNVEV (reference sequence). V was pared by 5 bases and J by 0 bases, with 5 bases of the junction left unmatched. CDR3 length equals 17 residues. The CDR3 is CASSTGGVPSGANVLTF. The CDR3 region has the DNA TGTGCCAGCAGTACAGGGGGCGTACCCTCTGGGGCCAACGTCCTGACTTTC.

The chain uses TRBV19 and TRBJ2-7; tentatively, D is TRBD1 (5 bases). The CDR3 runs 14 residues. From germline, CDR1 is LNHDA and CDR2 SQIVND (reference sequence). The ends were cut back, 5 bases at V and 2 bases at J, with 13 bases in the middle. In nucleotides, the CDR3 is TGTGCCAGTAGTTCGAATGACAGAGCCTACGAGCAGTACTTC. Amino acid sequence: CASSSNDRAYEQYF.

There are a few counts of this clonotype. The gene calls are TRBV6-5 and TRBJ1-1; D not certain. The CDR3 consists of 16 residues. CDR1 and CDR2 from the germline V gene are MNHEY and SVGAGI. Between the trimmed V and J ends, which lost 0 bases and 0 bases, there was a span of 11 bases. The chain's CDR3 is CASSYSAGAMNTEAFF. The CDR3 nucleotides are TGTGCCAGCAGTTACTCGGCAGGAGCCATGAACACTGAAGCTTTCTTT.

This sequence joins TRBV27 and TRBJ2-7, with D unclear. Trimming cost V 4 bases and J 0 bases, with 10 bases left between them. The CDR3 is made up of 14 amino acids. The V gene's germline CDR1 is MNHEY and CDR2 SMNVEV (reference sequence). As DNA, the CDR3 is TGTGCCAGCAGTTCGGTAGACCGCTCCTACGAGCAGTACTTC. As protein: CASSSVDRSYEQYF.

There are a few counts of this clonotype. The chain links TRBV27 to TRBJ1-1; D is possibly TRBD1 (5 bases). Germline loops: CDR1 MNHEY, CDR2 SMNVEV (reference sequence). This CDR3 region has 13 residues. V lost 0 bases, J lost 7 bases, and 9 bases lay in between. The CDR3 sequence is CASSLSTTVEAFF. The CDR3 DNA reads as TGTGCCAGCAGTTTATCGACGACAGTTGAAGCTTTCTTT.

V is TRBV19 and J is TRBJ2-3, with no clear D. Germline CDR1 is LNHDA and CDR2 is SQIVND (reference sequence). There are 12 residues in the CDR3. Between the trimmed V and J ends, which lost 6 bases and 4 bases, there was a span of 8 bases. CDR3 nucleotide sequence: TGTGCCAGTAGAGCAACACCAGATACGCAGTATTTT. This translates into CASRATPDTQYF.

This chain links TRBV24-1 with TRBJ2-2, with D uncertain. Germline CDR1 is KGHDR and CDR2 is SFDVKD. The length of the CDR3 is 11 residues. V was shortened by 9 bases and J by 5 bases, with 6 bases between the two germline ends. The CDR3 DNA is TGTGCCACCGGGTGGACCGGGGAGCTGTTTTTT. Its translation: CATGWTGELFF.

This clonotype was seen only a few times. The rearrangement joins TRBV6-1 to TRBJ1-5; D perhaps matches TRBD1 (5 bases). The ends were cut back, 7 bases at V and 4 bases at J, with 20 bases in the middle. In germline, CDR1 is MNHNS, CDR2 SASEGT. This CDR3 comprises 16 residues. The CDR3 DNA follows: TGTGCCAGCACCCTGGGGACGCCCTCGATTAATCAGCCCCAGCATTTT. The encoded protein is CASTLGTPSINQPQHF.

The chain joins TRBV11-1 to TRBJ2-1, with D possibly TRBD1 on 7 matching bases. The CDR3 loop spans 19 amino acids. Between the trimmed V and J ends, which lost 5 bases and 8 bases, there was a span of 31 bases. Germline CDR1 is SGHAT and CDR2 is FQDESV (reference sequence). The CDR3: CASSGGPRDSLLGWDEQFF. In nucleotides, the CDR3 is TGTGCCAGCAGCGGAGGGCCCCGGGACAGCCTTTTGGGTTGGGATGAGCAGTTCTTC. The entire variable domain, with the rest obtained from reference TRBV11-1 and TRBJ2-1, is as follows: EAEVAQSPRYKITEKSQAVAFWCDPISGHATLYWYRQILGQGPELLVQFQDESVVDDSQLPKDRFSAERLKGVDSTLKIQPAELGDSAMYLCASSGGPRDSLLGWDEQFFGPGTRLTVL.

The chain carries TRBV18 and TRBJ1-2, with TRBD1 matching 9 bases. The CDR3 contains 16 residues. The V segment lost 4 bases and the J segment 4 bases; nucleotides outside the gene matches: 10. CDR1 and CDR2 (germline): KGHSH, LQKENI. CDR3 sequence: CASSQSGQGDTYGYTF. Written as DNA, the CDR3 is TGTGCCAGCTCACAATCGGGACAGGGCGACACCTATGGCTACACCTTC. Full variable domain (missing parts from reference TRBV18 and TRBJ1-2): NAGVMQNPRHLVRRRGQEARLRCSPMKGHSHVYWYRQLPEEGLKFMVYLQKENIIDESGMPKERFSAEFPKEGPSILRIQQVVRGDSAAYFCASSQSGQGDTYGYTFGSGTRLTVV.

A few counts support this clonotype. V usage is TRBV10-3 and J usage is TRBJ2-5, with 10 positions matching TRBD1. Germline CDR1 reads ENHRY; CDR2 reads SYGVKD. The CDR3 totals 15 residues. Trimming removed 6 bases from V and 5 bases from J; junction bases left unmatched: 9. CDR3 nucleotides: TGTGCCATCAGGCCCCGGACAGGGGGGGAGGAGACCCAGTACTTC. This translates into CAIRPRTGGEETQYF.

The chain is built from TRBV27 and TRBJ2-1, with D hard to call. Germline V gives CDR1 MNHEY, CDR2 SMNVEV (reference sequence). CDR3 size: 14 residues. V was pared by 0 bases and J by 3 bases, with 6 bases between. The CDR3 reads CASSLSLIYNEQFF. The CDR3 nucleotides are TGTGCCAGCAGTTTATCCCTTATCTACAATGAGCAGTTCTTC.

This chain joins TRBV25-1 and TRBJ1-2; 11 bases are shared with TRBD1. J gave up 4 bases and V 2 bases, and 3 bases lay outside the gene matches. Germline loops: CDR1 MGHDK, CDR2 SYGVNS. This CDR3 contains 15 residues. The CDR3 nucleotides read TGTGCCAGCAGTGAAAGGGACAGGGGGTTCTATGGCTACACCTTC. It yields the protein CASSERDRGFYGYTF.

The V gene is TRBV20-1, the J gene TRBJ2-7; D may be TRBD1 or TRBD2 (7 bases each). Germline CDR1 and CDR2: DFQATT and SNEGSKA (reference sequence). The CDR3 contains 14 residues. CDR3 sequence: CSAPGGGYSFEQYV. The CDR3 region has the DNA TGCAGTGCCCCAGGGGGGGGGTACTCCTTCGAGCAGTACGTC.